The rows below give T cell receptor beta chains drawn from one sample of a study of type 1 regulatory T cells. For these TCRs, the target antigens are not known. One entry per CDR3 protein results from TCRdb running MiXCR on the reads. Of roughly 65,000 distinct CDR3 sequences listed, around 49% are singletons. Source material: cultured non-Tr1 T cells, either the whole culture or a sorted T cell fraction (not recorded which). The receptors come from a human donor in good health. The CDR3 runs from the conserved cysteine through the conserved F or W. D genes are given only for firm matches. Some rows mark clone size as missing; the rest say once, few, many or name a class of expanded clone.

- few TRBJ2-3 TRBV7-2 CASSSWRAEVTDTQYF TGTGCCAGCAGCTCTTGGAGAGCGGAAGTCACAGATACGCAGTATTTT
- - TRBJ2-5 TRBV5-1 CASSLGSNSPGTQYF TGCGCCAGCAGCTTGGGCAGCAACAGCCCTGGGACCCAGTACTTC
TRBD1 once TRBJ1-6 TRBV6-1 CASSGDRVNSPLHF TGTGCCAGCAGTGGGGACAGGGTTAATTCACCCCTCCACTTT
- medium-sized TRBJ2-5 TRBV12-3/TRBV12-4 CASTLLGGQETQYF TGTGCCAGCACCCTCCTGGGGGGCCAAGAGACCCAGTACTTC
- - TRBJ2-7 TRBV30 CAWSSRGPYEQYF TGTGCCTGGAGTAGCAGGGGTCCCTACGAGCAGTACTTC
TRBD2 - TRBJ2-7 TRBV20-1 CSARRRVAGSEQYF TGCAGTGCTCGTCGCAGGGTAGCGGGGAGTGAGCAGTACTTC
TRBD2 - TRBJ2-3 TRBV7-6 CASSLRAGGPTDTQYF TGTGCCAGCAGCTTAAGAGCGGGGGGCCCCACAGATACGCAGTATTTT
- - TRBJ1-6 TRBV5-1 CASNQEGENSPLHF TGCGCCAGCAATCAGGAGGGTGAGAATTCACCCCTCCACTTT
TRBD1 few TRBJ2-5 TRBV7-7 CASSVGTVDQETQYF TGTGCTAGCAGCGTCGGGACAGTTGACCAAGAGACCCAGTACTTC
- - TRBJ2-4 TRBV12-3/TRBV12-4 CASRGGIAKNIQYF TGTGCCAGCCGAGGGGGGATAGCCAAAAACATTCAGTACTTC
- - TRBJ2-5 TRBV7-2 CASATGATAQYF TGTGCCAGCGCCACGGGGGCAACGGCCCAGTACTTC
TRBD1 - TRBJ1-3 TRBV5-1 CASSPGTVSGNTIYF TGCGCCAGCAGCCCTGGGACAGTCTCTGGAAACACCATATATTTT
- few TRBJ2-7 TRBV20-1 CSARGRGEQYF TGCAGTGCCAGAGGCAGGGGCGAGCAGTACTTC
- few TRBJ1-1 TRBV11-2 CASSLDFTRSGEAFF TGTGCCAGCAGCTTAGATTTTACCCGCTCGGGGGAAGCTTTCTTT
- few TRBJ1-4 TRBV20-1 CSAPRRGAATSEKLFF TGCAGTGCTCCCCGGAGGGGGGCTGCGACCAGTGAAAAACTGTTTTTT
TRBD1 - TRBJ2-1 TRBV19 CASSPSGQGVYNEQFF TGTGCCAGTAGTCCCTCGGGACAGGGTGTTTACAATGAGCAGTTCTTC
TRBD1 few TRBJ1-1 TRBV11-3 CASSVYRGGTEAFF TGTGCCAGCAGCGTTTACAGGGGCGGAACTGAAGCTTTCTTT
TRBD1 once TRBJ2-5 TRBV4-3 CASSQGTGPSRTQYF TGCGCCAGCAGCCAAGGGACAGGGCCATCGCGGACCCAGTACTTC
- few TRBJ2-3 TRBV20-1 CSALRTATDTQYF TGCAGTGCTCTTCGGACAGCTACAGATACGCAGTATTTT
- few TRBJ2-7 TRBV20-1 CSARERLRGGSSYEQYF TGCAGTGCTAGAGAGCGTCTTAGGGGGGGGAGCTCCTACGAGCAGTACTTC
- once TRBJ2-1 TRBV12-3/TRBV12-4 CASSGDNHEQFF TGTGCCAGCAGTGGGGACAATCATGAGCAGTTCTTC
- - TRBJ2-3 TRBV29-1 CSVEGTGLTWDTQYF TGCAGCGTTGAGGGGACGGGCCTGACGTGGGATACGCAGTATTTT
- few TRBJ2-2 TRBV5-1 CASSLAPGRAGELFF TGCGCCAGCAGCTTGGCCCCGGGAAGGGCCGGGGAGCTGTTTTTT
- few TRBJ1-2 TRBV6-5 CASSYSASLYGYTF TGTGCCAGCAGTTACTCTGCCTCCTTGTATGGCTACACCTTC
- - TRBJ2-3 TRBV11-2 CASSLGVVTDTQYF TGTGCCAGCAGCTTAGGTGTCGTCACAGATACGCAGTATTTT
TRBD2 - TRBJ2-1 TRBV20-1 CSASPPGGEQFF TGCAGTGCTAGCCCCCCGGGGGGTGAGCAGTTCTTC
TRBD2 - TRBJ2-2 TRBV11-1 CASSPGTSGVETGELFF TGTGCCAGCAGCCCCGGGACTAGTGGGGTAGAAACCGGGGAGCTGTTTTTT
TRBD2 - TRBJ2-7 TRBV4-3 CASSQGTLAGAYEQYF TGCGCCAGCAGCCAAGGTACCCTAGCGGGGGCTTACGAGCAGTACTTC
- - TRBJ1-5 TRBV12-3/TRBV12-4 CASSFSFGANQPQHF TGTGCCAGCAGTTTCTCCTTTGGAGCAAATCAGCCCCAGCATTTT
TRBD2 - TRBJ2-4 TRBV11-3 CASSSGWASGGALQYF TGTGCCAGCAGCTCCGGGTGGGCTAGCGGGGGGGCCTTACAGTACTTC
TRBD2 - TRBJ2-5 TRBV5-1 CASSPGLAGGQETQYF TGCGCCAGCAGCCCTGGACTAGCGGGGGGGCAAGAGACCCAGTACTTC
- - TRBJ1-2 TRBV6-5 CASSPSQGVHYGYTF TGTGCCAGCAGCCCCTCACAGGGAGTCCACTATGGCTACACCTTC
TRBD1 - TRBJ1-3 TRBV5-1 CASSRDRGNTIYF TGCGCCAGCAGCAGGGACAGGGGAAACACCATATATTTT
TRBD1 - TRBJ2-7 TRBV20-1 CSAREPGQGTYEQYF TGCAGTGCTAGAGAACCGGGACAGGGGACCTACGAGCAGTACTTC
- - TRBJ2-2 TRBV19 CASSIMTGSGELFF TGTGCCAGTAGTATTATGACGGGTTCCGGGGAGCTGTTTTTT
- few TRBJ2-3 TRBV18 CASSPVDTQYF TGTGCCAGCTCACCAGTAGATACGCAGTATTTT
TRBD1 - TRBJ1-5 TRBV12-3/TRBV12-4 CASRAWTGDYQPQHF TGTGCCAGCAGAGCATGGACAGGGGATTATCAGCCCCAGCATTTT
TRBD1 once TRBJ1-5 TRBV19 CASSGDRGGQPQHF TGTGCCAGTAGTGGGGACAGGGGCGGGCAGCCCCAGCATTTT
TRBD1 few TRBJ2-4 TRBV28 CASSLQGSPGNIQYF TGTGCCAGCAGTCTACAGGGGTCGCCCGGAAACATTCAGTACTTC
TRBD2 - TRBJ2-3 TRBV5-4 CASSFRLAGRTDTQYF TGTGCCAGCAGCTTCCGACTAGCGGGGCGCACAGATACGCAGTATTTT
TRBD1 - TRBJ1-3 TRBV7-8 CASTLDRGPGNTIYF TGTGCCAGCACTCTAGACAGGGGGCCAGGAAACACCATATATTTT
- - TRBJ2-3 TRBV7-2 CASSLTSRGADTQYF TGTGCCAGCAGCTTAACTAGCAGGGGGGCAGATACGCAGTATTTT
TRBD2 - TRBJ2-3 TRBV20-1 CSAWTSESTDTQYF TGCAGTGCTTGGACTAGCGAGTCCACAGATACGCAGTATTTT